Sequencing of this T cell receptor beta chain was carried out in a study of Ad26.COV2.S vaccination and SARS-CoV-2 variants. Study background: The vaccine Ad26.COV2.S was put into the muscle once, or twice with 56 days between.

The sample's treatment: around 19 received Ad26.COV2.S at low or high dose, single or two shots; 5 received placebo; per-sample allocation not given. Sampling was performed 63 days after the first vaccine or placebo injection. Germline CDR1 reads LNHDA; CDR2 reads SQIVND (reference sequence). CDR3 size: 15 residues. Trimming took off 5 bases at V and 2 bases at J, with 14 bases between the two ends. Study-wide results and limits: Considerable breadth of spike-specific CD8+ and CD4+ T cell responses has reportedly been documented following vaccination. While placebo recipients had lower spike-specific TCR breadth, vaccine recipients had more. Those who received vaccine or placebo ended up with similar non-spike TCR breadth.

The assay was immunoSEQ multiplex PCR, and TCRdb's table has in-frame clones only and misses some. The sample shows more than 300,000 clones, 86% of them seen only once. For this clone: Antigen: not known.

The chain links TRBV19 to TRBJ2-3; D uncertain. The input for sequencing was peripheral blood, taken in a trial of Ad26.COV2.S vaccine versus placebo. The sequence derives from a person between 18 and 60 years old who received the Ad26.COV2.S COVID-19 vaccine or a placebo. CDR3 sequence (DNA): TGTGCCAGTAGTGCCAGTAGGGTTTCCACAGATACGCAGTATTTT. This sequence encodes CASSASRVSTDTQYF.